Reported below is one T cell receptor beta chain. Its antigen is as yet unknown. 13 Jbeta primers and 60 Vbeta primers were used for the PCR. The data were produced by immunoSEQ multiplex PCR, yet TCRdb's version contains in-frame clones alone and is incomplete. The sample yields 130,000 to 150,000 clones, about 80% seen once. The data belong to a study of cytomegalovirus exposure and HLA in healthy donors. The CDR3 loop spans 13 amino acids. V lost 0 bases and J 5 bases, leaving 8 bases between the germline ends. Looked up from germline, CDR1 is MNHEY and CDR2 is SVGAGI. Study results and limitations: In a later analysis, compared with equally common non-associated chains, HLA-associated beta chains were more expanded.

The sequencing sample was made of PBMCs. The receptor was derived from a man aged 30-40 years in good health and CMV-seronegative. This chain connects TRBV6-5 to TRBJ2-7; D is ambiguous. The CDR3 is CASSYSSGHEQYF. Here the CDR3 DNA reads TGTGCCAGCAGTTACTCTTCGGGTCACGAGCAGTACTTC.